The sequence of this T cell receptor (beta chain) was determined in a study of blood T cell repertoires in COVID-19 (dated by TCRdb to 2020 to 2022). Turning to the overall study: Samples from collaborators originated in the United States, Italy and Spain and spanned both the acute and convalescent phases of COVID-19. The material from the prospective study consisted of cDNA or gDNA derived from T cells, B-cell-depleted T cells, or PBMCs. Subjects who had been exposed to COVID-19, were actively infected with it, or had recovered from it provided the deeply sampled blood TCRbeta repertoires that made up the dataset. The repertoires were released in a freely available public database intended as a resource for research on the immune response to SARS-CoV-2. Samples were obtained from the ongoing ImmuneRACE study (first 160 participants) and from approximately 1,200 subjects provided by 6 global collaborators. A de-identified subject ID, COVID-19 status, age in years and sex were almost always included in the sample metadata. Where available, HLA class I and class II types were taken from metadata supplied by the sample provider and were not determined by assay-based typing. Study-wide findings and limitations: Clinical and demographic metadata were provided uncurated, with the amount varying by source and participant.

V gives up 2 bases and J gives up 4 bases, and the segment between their germline ends measures 13 bases. In the germline V gene (reference sequence), CDR1 corresponds to SEHNR and CDR2 to FQNEAQ. The CDR3 runs 15 residues from the cysteine to the phenylalanine. Just the 45-base CDR3 DNA is kept, in frame starting at base 1. Collaborating institutions collected whole blood in K2EDTA tubes following their own protocols. Collaborator samples were shipped for TCRbeta analysis as frozen whole blood, isolated PBMCs, or DNA extracted from either sample type. The immunoSEQ Assay, a bias-controlled multiplex PCR, was used to amplify TCRbeta CDR3 regions from genomic DNA. As for the original processing: Within the assay, amplification of reference gene primers was used to estimate how many nucleated cells each sample contained. To quantify the absolute abundance of each unique TCRbeta CDR3 rearrangement, sequence reads were collapsed and filtered. For each sample, productive Simpson clonality was calculated by taking the square root of Simpson's diversity index across productive rearrangements. Entries here come from immuneACCESS through TCRdb and include only in-frame sequences with V and J called. Some clones fail to appear in such tables; in the studies checked, an unresolved V gene covers under half of the shortfall, and the cause of the remainder is unknown. The DNA gave D and trimming, while V, J and clone size come from that table. The sample yields 65,000 to 85,000 clones; roughly 89% were counted once. The ten largest clones add up to about 8.9% of the sample.

This clone was observed a handful of times. This receptor's antigen is unknown. Base-call qualities are not available, and no considerably larger clone is one nucleotide away. The material sequenced was peripheral blood. This sequence originates from a man between 45 and 60 years old with active COVID-19. The V gene is TRBV7-9 and the J gene is TRBJ2-3; the best D guess is TRBD1, with 6 bases matching. The CDR3 region: CASSLLQGRSDTQYF. The sequenced DNA is TGTGCCAGCAGCTTACTCCAGGGGAGATCAGATACGCAGTATTTT.